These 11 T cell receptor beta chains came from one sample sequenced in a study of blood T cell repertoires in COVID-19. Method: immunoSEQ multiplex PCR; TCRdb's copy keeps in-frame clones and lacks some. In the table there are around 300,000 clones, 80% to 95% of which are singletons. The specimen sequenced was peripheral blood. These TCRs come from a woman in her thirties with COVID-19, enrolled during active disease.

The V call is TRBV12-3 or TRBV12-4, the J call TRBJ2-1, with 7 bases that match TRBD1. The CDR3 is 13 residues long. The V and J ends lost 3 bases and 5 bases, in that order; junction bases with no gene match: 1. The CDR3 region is CASSLTGNNEQFF. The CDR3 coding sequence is TGTGCCAGCAGTTTGACAGGGAACAATGAGCAGTTCTTC.

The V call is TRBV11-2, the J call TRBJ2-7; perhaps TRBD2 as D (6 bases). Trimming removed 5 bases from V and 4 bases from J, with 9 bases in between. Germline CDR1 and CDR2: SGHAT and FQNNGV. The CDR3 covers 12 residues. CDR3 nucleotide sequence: TGTGCCAGCAGCCGGGAGCAATACGAGCAGTACTTC. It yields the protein CASSREQYEQYF.

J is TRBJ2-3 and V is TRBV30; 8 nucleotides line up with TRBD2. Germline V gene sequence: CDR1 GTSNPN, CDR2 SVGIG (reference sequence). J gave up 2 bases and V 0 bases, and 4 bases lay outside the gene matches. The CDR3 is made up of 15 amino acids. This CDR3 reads CAWSVGTRDTDTQYF. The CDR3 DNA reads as TGTGCCTGGAGTGTAGGGACTAGAGACACAGATACGCAGTATTTT.

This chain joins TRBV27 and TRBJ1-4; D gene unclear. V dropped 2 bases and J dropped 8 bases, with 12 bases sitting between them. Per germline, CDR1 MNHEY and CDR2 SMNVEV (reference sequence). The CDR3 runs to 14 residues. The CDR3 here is CASSLNGRGEKLFF. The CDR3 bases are TGTGCCAGCAGTTTAAATGGCAGAGGAGAAAAACTGTTTTTT.

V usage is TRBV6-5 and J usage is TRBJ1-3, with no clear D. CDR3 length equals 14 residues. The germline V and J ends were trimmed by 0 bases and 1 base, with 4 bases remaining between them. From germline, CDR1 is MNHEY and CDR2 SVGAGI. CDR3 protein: CASSYSRSGNTIYF. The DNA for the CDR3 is TGTGCCAGCAGTTACTCGAGATCTGGAAACACCATATATTTT.

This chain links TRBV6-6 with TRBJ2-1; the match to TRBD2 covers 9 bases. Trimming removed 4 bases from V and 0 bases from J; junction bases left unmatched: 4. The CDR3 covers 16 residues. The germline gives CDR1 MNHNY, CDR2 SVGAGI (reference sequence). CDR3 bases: TGTGCCAGCAGTTTAACAGCGGGAGGCTCCTACAATGAGCAGTTCTTC. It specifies CASSLTAGGSYNEQFF.

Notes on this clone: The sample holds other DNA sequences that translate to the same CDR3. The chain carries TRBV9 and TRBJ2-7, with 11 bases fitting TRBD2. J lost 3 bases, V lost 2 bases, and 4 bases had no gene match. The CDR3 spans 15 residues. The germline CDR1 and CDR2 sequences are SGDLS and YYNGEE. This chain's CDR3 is CASSVGTSGYYEQYF. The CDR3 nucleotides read TGTGCCAGCAGCGTTGGGACTAGCGGATACTACGAGCAGTACTTC.

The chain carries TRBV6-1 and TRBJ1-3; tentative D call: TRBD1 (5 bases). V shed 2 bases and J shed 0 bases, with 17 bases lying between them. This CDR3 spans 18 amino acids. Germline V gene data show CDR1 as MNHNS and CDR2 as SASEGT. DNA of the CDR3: TGTGCCAGCAGTGAAATGGTACTGTGGACACGCTCTGGAAACACCATATATTTT. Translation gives CASSEMVLWTRSGNTIYF.

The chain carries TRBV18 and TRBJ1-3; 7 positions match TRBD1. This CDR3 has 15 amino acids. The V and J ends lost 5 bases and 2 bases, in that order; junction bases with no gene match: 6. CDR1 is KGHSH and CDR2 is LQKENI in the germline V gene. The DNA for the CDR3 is TGTGCCAGCTCATCGACAGGGAGAACTGGAAACACCATATATTTT. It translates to CASSSTGRTGNTIYF.

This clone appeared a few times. CDR3 in amino acids: CASSYRASSGNTIYF. For the CDR3, the DNA is TGTGCCAGCAGCTACAGGGCGAGCTCTGGAAACACCATATATTTT. The chain is built from TRBV7-9 and TRBJ1-3, with D possibly TRBD1 on 6 matching bases. Trimming took off 4 bases at V and 0 bases at J, with 10 bases between the two ends. The germline CDR1 and CDR2 sequences are SEHNR and FQNEAQ (reference sequence). This CDR3 has 15 residues.

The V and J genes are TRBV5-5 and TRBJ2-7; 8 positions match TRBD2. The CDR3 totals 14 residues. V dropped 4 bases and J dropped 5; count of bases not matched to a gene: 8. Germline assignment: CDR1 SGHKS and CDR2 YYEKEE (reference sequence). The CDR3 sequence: CASSPSGSPHEQYF. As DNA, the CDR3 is TGTGCCAGCAGCCCGAGCGGGAGCCCCCACGAGCAGTACTTC.